The T cell receptor (beta chain) described here comes from a study of blood T cell repertoires in COVID-19. Study in general: Sources were T cells, B-cell-depleted T cells, or PBMCs; the material itself was cDNA or gDNA.

Trimming took off 5 bases at V and 2 bases at J, with 17 bases between the two ends. This CDR3 is built from 16 residues. Germline values: CDR1 SEHNR, CDR2 FQNEAQ (reference sequence). Sequencing used immunoSEQ multiplex PCR; TCRdb keeps in-frame clones, though not all of them. This table has a few hundred thousand clones, 75% to 90% appearing once. Sequencing was carried out using peripheral blood. The TCR sequence derives from a woman aged 60-75 years with COVID-19, enrolled during active disease. The chain combines TRBV7-9 with TRBJ2-3; D might be TRBD1 (6 bases). CDR3 DNA: TGTGCCAGCAGCGCCAGGGCAGGGGTCGACACAGATACGCAGTATTTT. It specifies CASSARAGVDTDTQYF.